A selection of T cell receptor beta chains follows, all from one sample in a study of blood T cell repertoires in COVID-19. Assay used: immunoSEQ multiplex PCR; TCRdb lists only in-frame clones, some missing. The sample has 150,000 to 200,000 clones; approximately 90% are singletons. The sequencing input was peripheral blood. All receptors come from a human donor in a cohort sampled during active COVID-19. CDR3s include the opening cysteine and the closing phenylalanine or tryptophan. D genes are given only for firm matches. Some rows mark clone size as missing; the rest say once, few, many or name a class of expanded clone.

TRBJ2-5 NA NA TRBV9 CASSAAGIQETQYF TGTGCCAGCAGCGCGGCAGGGATTCAAGAGACCCAGTACTTC
TRBJ2-3 few TRBD2 TRBV11-3 CASSTGRVGTDTQYF TGTGCCAGCAGCACCGGGAGGGTGGGCACAGATACGCAGTATTTT
TRBJ2-5 NA TRBD1 TRBV6-6 CASSSGTGRKTQYF TGTGCCAGCAGCTCCGGGACAGGAAGAAAGACCCAGTACTTC
TRBJ1-1 NA NA TRBV9 CASSVVEGNTEAFF TGTGCCAGCAGCGTAGTAGAGGGGAACACTGAAGCTTTCTTT
TRBJ2-7 NA TRBD2 TRBV15 CATSARLAGEDYEQYF TGTGCCACCAGCGCTCGACTAGCGGGGGAAGACTACGAGCAGTACTTC
TRBJ1-6 NA NA TRBV6-6 CASSYSAGSDSPLHF TGTGCCAGCAGTTACTCGGCAGGGTCGGATTCACCCCTCCACTTT
TRBJ2-7 NA TRBD2 TRBV5-1 CASSSGGYEQYF TGCGCCAGCAGCTCGGGGGGCTACGAGCAGTACTTC
TRBJ2-2 NA NA TRBV5-4 CASSLSPGGWNTGELFF TGTGCCAGCAGCTTGTCGCCGGGTGGTTGGAACACCGGGGAGCTGTTTTTT
TRBJ1-1 NA NA TRBV19 CASSISLEPRHPEAFF TGTGCCAGTAGTATAAGTCTCGAGCCGCGGCACCCTGAAGCTTTCTTT
TRBJ1-6 NA TRBD1 TRBV9 CASSVGTGYNSPLHF TGTGCCAGCAGCGTCGGGACAGGGTATAATTCACCCCTCCACTTT
TRBJ1-5 few NA TRBV18 CASSPGGSQPQHF TGTGCCAGCTCACCAGGGGGGAGCCAGCCCCAGCATTTT
TRBJ2-3 NA TRBD1 TRBV4-3 CASSQRTGADTQYF TGCGCCAGCAGCCAGAGGACAGGGGCAGATACGCAGTATTTT
TRBJ1-5 NA NA TRBV7-5 CVRSPTHRDSYTQSNQPQHF TGTGTCAGAAGCCCCACTCACCGGGACAGCTACACCCAAAGCAATCAGCCCCAGCATTTT
TRBJ2-3 NA TRBD2 TRBV7-9 CASSLARGLAVSTDTQYF TGTGCCAGCAGCTTAGCCCGGGGACTAGCGGTTAGCACAGATACGCAGTATTTT
TRBJ2-1 NA TRBD2 TRBV27 CASSSLQGLAGPYNEQFF TGTGCCAGCAGTTCTTTACAAGGGCTAGCGGGCCCCTACAATGAGCAGTTCTTC
TRBJ2-5 NA NA TRBV9 CASSPPIDVGTQYF TGTGCCAGCAGCCCTCCAATTGATGTCGGGACCCAGTACTTC
TRBJ1-1 NA NA TRBV12-3/TRBV12-4 CASSPRQNTEAFF TGTGCCAGCAGCCCAAGACAGAACACTGAAGCTTTCTTT
TRBJ2-5 NA TRBD1 TRBV5-1 CASSLGGTGLQETQYF TGCGCCAGCAGCTTGGGTGGGACAGGGCTTCAAGAGACCCAGTACTTC
TRBJ2-1 NA NA TRBV9 CASSVEGTGQFF TGTGCCAGCAGCGTGGAGGGGACGGGGCAGTTCTTC
TRBJ1-5 few NA TRBV5-7 CASSVSRRVFGNQPQHF TGTGCCAGCAGCGTGTCTCGCAGGGTGTTCGGCAATCAGCCCCAGCATTTT
TRBJ2-7 NA TRBD2 TRBV4-1 CASSQDPGLASEQYF TGCGCCAGCAGCCAAGACCCGGGACTAGCATCTGAGCAGTACTTC
TRBJ2-1 NA TRBD2 TRBV18 CASSPSVASGSEQFF TGTGCCAGCTCACCCTCCGTGGCTAGCGGGAGCGAGCAGTTCTTC
TRBJ1-1 once NA TRBV6-5 CASSHLGQPKAFF TGTGCCAGCAGCCACTTAGGACAGCCAAAAGCTTTCTTT
TRBJ1-6 NA TRBD1 TRBV11-2 CASSLRAGDRVGNSPLHF TGTGCCAGCAGCTTGCGGGCCGGGGACAGGGTCGGTAATTCACCCCTCCACTTT
TRBJ2-7 NA NA TRBV19 CASSIQDIMEGSSYEQYF TGTGCCAGTAGTATCCAAGATATTATGGAGGGGAGCTCCTACGAGCAGTACTTC
TRBJ1-6 few TRBD1 TRBV6-5 CASSTGGSPLHF TGTGCCAGCAGTACAGGGGGTTCACCCCTCCACTTT
TRBJ1-6 NA NA TRBV11-3 CASSLVSGANSPLHF TGTGCCAGCAGCTTAGTATCAGGGGCTAATTCACCCCTCCACTTT
TRBJ1-6 NA NA TRBV6-2/TRBV6-3 CASSNPVHNSPLHF TGTGCCAGCAGTAACCCGGTCCATAATTCACCCCTCCACTTT
TRBJ2-7 NA TRBD1 TRBV7-9 CASSFDRGFGYF TGTGCCAGCAGCTTCGACAGGGGATTTGGGTACTTC
TRBJ1-2 NA NA TRBV10-3 CAISDTSNYGYTF TGTGCCATCAGTGACACCAGTAACTATGGCTACACCTTC
TRBJ2-7 NA TRBD1 TRBV2 CASRYDRGGHEQYF TGTGCCAGCAGGTATGACAGGGGAGGCCACGAGCAGTACTTC
TRBJ2-2 NA NA TRBV12-3/TRBV12-4 CASSFGGELFF TGTGCCAGCAGTTTCGGCGGGGAGCTGTTTTTT
TRBJ2-7 NA TRBD2 TRBV11-2 CASQGASGRGEQYF TGTGCCAGCCAAGGGGCTAGCGGGAGAGGTGAGCAGTACTTC
TRBJ1-2 NA TRBD1 TRBV30 CAWSGLTGTGGSYTF TGTGCCTGGAGTGGTTTAACCGGGACAGGGGGCTCCTACACCTTC
TRBJ2-3 NA TRBD2 TRBV5-5 CASSLVAGGGDTQYF TGTGCCAGCAGCTTGGTAGCGGGAGGAGGAGATACGCAGTATTTT
TRBJ2-3 NA TRBD2 TRBV25-1 CASMRGNTQYF TGTGCCAGCATGCGGGGGAATACGCAGTATTTT
TRBJ2-5 NA TRBD1 TRBV19 CASSPLGTGRETQYF TGTGCCAGTAGCCCCCTTGGGACAGGTCGAGAGACCCAGTACTTC
TRBJ1-1 once NA TRBV7-2 CASKAGGGAEAFF TGTGCCAGCAAGGCCGGGGGGGGCGCTGAAGCTTTCTTT
TRBJ2-7 NA TRBD1 TRBV20-1 CSASKGQGDEQYF TGCAGTGCTAGTAAAGGACAGGGGGACGAGCAGTACTTC
TRBJ2-5 NA NA TRBV12-3/TRBV12-4 CASSFVAQETQYF TGTGCCAGCAGTTTTGTAGCGCAAGAGACCCAGTACTTC
TRBJ1-5 NA NA TRBV19 CASSIGTANQPQHF TGTGCCAGTAGTATAGGGACAGCTAATCAGCCCCAGCATTTT
TRBJ2-5 NA TRBD2 TRBV5-1 CASSLGLAGDQETQYF TGCGCCAGCAGCTTGGGTCTAGCGGGGGACCAAGAGACCCAGTACTTC
TRBJ2-3 NA NA TRBV7-2 CASSLGLAYDTQYF TGTGCCAGCAGCTTGGGCCTAGCGTACGATACGCAGTATTTT
TRBJ2-7 NA TRBD2 TRBV9 CASSVGGLAYEQYF TGTGCCAGCAGCGTAGGGGGACTAGCCTACGAGCAGTACTTC
TRBJ2-7 once NA TRBV28 CASSSRGYEQYF TGTGCCAGCTCGTCCAGGGGTTACGAGCAGTACTTC
TRBJ1-3 NA NA TRBV6-5 CASSSRTGTAGNTIYF TGTGCCAGCAGTTCCCGAACAGGGACGGCTGGAAACACCATATATTTT
TRBJ1-4 few TRBD1 TRBV6-2/TRBV6-3 CASGLSRGPNEKLFF TGTGCCAGCGGCCTCTCAAGGGGGCCTAATGAAAAACTGTTTTTT
TRBJ2-2 NA TRBD2 TRBV5-1 CASSLDLAGGAGELFF TGCGCCAGCAGCTTGGATCTAGCGGGAGGCGCCGGGGAGCTGTTTTTT
TRBJ1-6 NA TRBD1 TRBV5-1 CASSLGTGRNSPLHF TGCGCCAGCAGCTTGGGGACAGGGAGAAATTCACCCCTCCACTTT
TRBJ2-7 NA TRBD1 TRBV6-5 CASRRTGGGLEYF TGTGCCAGCAGGCGGACAGGGGGAGGGTTGGAGTACTTC
TRBJ2-5 NA NA TRBV28 CASSLVGGMGQETQYF TGTGCCAGCAGTTTAGTCGGCGGGATGGGGCAAGAGACCCAGTACTTC
TRBJ1-1 NA NA TRBV6-2/TRBV6-3 CASSYSDLRLTEAFF TGTGCCAGCAGTTACAGCGACTTACGACTCACTGAAGCTTTCTTT
TRBJ1-2 few TRBD1 TRBV24-1 CATSDTGANYGYTF TGTGCCACCAGTGATACAGGGGCTAACTATGGCTACACCTTC